This passage covers 23 T cell receptor beta chains from one sample sequenced in a study of STAT5B mutations in CD4+ large granular lymphocyte leukemia. TCRdb's copy holds only in-frame clones and misses some; the assay was immunoSEQ multiplex PCR. The table records more than 30,000 clones, roughly 71% of them present only once. Input material: CD4+ T cells from blood buffy coats. All receptors come from a human donor in good health.

V usage is TRBV5-5 and J usage is TRBJ1-4, with D possibly matching TRBD1 (5 bases). The CDR3 loop spans 18 amino acids. Deletions cut 2 bases from V and 3 bases from J, with 20 bases between. Germline V gives CDR1 SGHKS, CDR2 YYEKEE (reference sequence). The CDR3 DNA reads TGTGCCAGCAGCTTTTCAGCCCCAAGAGGGACTTCTAATGAAAAACTGTTTTTT. This sequence encodes CASSFSAPRGTSNEKLFF.

The V call is TRBV4-1, the J call TRBJ2-7, with unresolved D. Germline-derived CDR1 and CDR2 are MGHRA and YSYEKL. The V and J ends lost 1 base and 1 base respectively, with 11 bases between them. This CDR3 spans 15 amino acids. The CDR3 loop is CASSQAASSSYEQYF. CDR3 in DNA: TGCGCCAGCAGCCAAGCGGCGAGCTCTTCCTACGAGCAGTACTTC.

This clone appeared a few times. V and J are TRBV18 and TRBJ2-4; no firm D call. Per the germline V gene, CDR1 is KGHSH and CDR2 is LQKENI. Trimming left V 6 bases short and J 0 bases short, with 9 bases between. The CDR3 contains 14 residues. The CDR3 nucleotides are TGTGCCAGCTCGGACCTCCCAGCCAAAAACATTCAGTACTTC. Translating gives CASSDLPAKNIQYF.

The chain joins TRBV14 to TRBJ1-5; TRBD1 might be the D (5 bases). The CDR3 runs to 13 residues. Germline CDR1 reads SGHDN; CDR2 reads FVKESK. Deletions cut 4 bases from V and 4 bases from J, with 8 bases between. This CDR3 reads CASSLGPNQPQHF. The CDR3 DNA reads TGTGCCAGCAGCCTGGGACCTAATCAGCCCCAGCATTTT. Full variable domain (rest looked up from reference TRBV14 and TRBJ1-5): EAGVTQFPSHSVIEKGQTVTLRCDPISGHDNLYWYRRVMGKEIKFLLHFVKESKQDESGMPNNRFLAERTGGTYSTLKVQPAELEDSGVYFCASSLGPNQPQHFGDGTRLSIL.

The V gene is TRBV6-5, the J gene TRBJ1-2; 7 nucleotides align to TRBD1. There are 15 residues in the CDR3. The germline V gene encodes CDR1 MNHEY and CDR2 SVGAGI. J was trimmed by 4 bases and V by 0 bases; bases with no gene match: 5. The CDR3 nucleotides read TGTGCCAGCAGTTACTCGAAGGGGGCAATCTATGGCTACACCTTC. Encoded protein: CASSYSKGAIYGYTF.

Turning to this clone: Distinct nucleotide sequences in the sample also encode this CDR3. The chain uses TRBV5-1 and TRBJ1-5; unclear D gene. Germline-derived CDR1 and CDR2 are SGHRS and YFSETQ. V lost 2 bases to trimming and J lost 7 bases, with 10 bases between them. This CDR3 has 13 residues. CDR3: CASSLEGVQPQHF. CDR3 nucleotide sequence: TGCGCCAGCAGCTTAGAAGGCGTCCAGCCCCAGCATTTT.

The rearrangement links TRBV18 to TRBJ2-7; D is unclear. V lost 2 bases, J lost 5 bases, and 4 bases lay in between. The CDR3 spans 11 residues. Germline V lookup: CDR1 KGHSH, CDR2 LQKENI. The CDR3 sequence: CASSPGDEQYF. CDR3 bases: TGTGCCAGCTCACCAGGCGACGAGCAGTACTTC.

This clone was detected only a few times. The rearrangement uses TRBV30 and TRBJ1-1; 8 bases match TRBD1. V shed 4 bases and J 8 bases; nucleotides not matched to a gene: 6. CDR3 length: 12 residues. From germline, CDR1 is GTSNPN and CDR2 SVGIG (reference sequence). The CDR3 protein is CAWNFDRGEAFF. The CDR3 nucleotides read TGTGCCTGGAATTTCGACAGGGGCGAAGCTTTCTTT. Together with reference TRBV30 and TRBJ1-1, the CDR3 gives the full variable domain: SQTIHQWPATLVQPVGSPLSLECTVEGTSNPNLYWYRQAAGRGLQLLFYSVGIGQISSEVPQNLSASRPQDRQFILSSKKLLLSDSGFYLCAWNFDRGEAFFGQGTRLTVV.

V is TRBV7-2 and J is TRBJ2-1; TRBD2 matches at 9 bases. CDR1 and CDR2 (germline): SGHTA, FQGNSA. Unmatched junction bases numbered 7, after V lost 1 base and J lost 12 bases. This CDR3 has 14 amino acids. CDR3 sequence reads: CASSLGTSAAVQFF. The CDR3 region has the DNA TGTGCCAGCAGCTTAGGGACTAGCGCCGCCGTGCAGTTCTTC. Variable domain in full (rest from reference TRBV7-2 and TRBJ2-1): GAGVSQSPSNKVTEKGKDVELRCDPISGHTALYWYRQSLGQGLEFLIYFQGNSAPDKSGLPSDRFSAERTGGSVSTLTIQRTQQEDSAVYLCASSLGTSAAVQFFGPGTRLTVL.

This CDR3 reads CANYVYANYGYTF. Written as DNA, the CDR3 is TGTGCCAACTACGTCTACGCTAACTATGGCTACACCTTC. This chain links TRBV2 with TRBJ1-2; D call uncertain. Germline CDR1 and CDR2: SNHLY and FYNNEI. CDR3 length equals 13 residues. Deletions cut 10 bases from V and 0 bases from J, with 12 bases between. Looking up the rest from reference TRBV2 and TRBJ1-2 gives the full variable domain: EPEVTQTPSHQVTQMGQEVILRCVPISNHLYFYWYRQILGQKVEFLVSFYNNEISEKSEIFDDQFSVERPDGSNFTLKIRSTKLEDSAMYFCANYVYANYGYTFGSGTRLTVV.

This chain joins TRBV7-8 and TRBJ2-5; the match to TRBD2 covers 11 bases. The CDR3 has 16 amino acids. CDR1 is SGHVS and CDR2 is FQNEAQ in the germline V gene. With 4 bases clipped from V and 7 bases from J, the junction kept 11 bases outside the gene matches. The CDR3 DNA sequence: TGTGCCAGCAGCTCGGGGACTAGCGGTGGTTTTGGGACCCAGTACTTC. This codes for CASSSGTSGGFGTQYF.

The chain combines TRBV18 with TRBJ1-5; 8 positions match TRBD1. CDR1 and CDR2 from the germline V gene are KGHSH and LQKENI. J was trimmed by 0 bases and V by 1 base; bases with no gene match: 5. This CDR3 is 17 amino acids long. The CDR3 coding sequence is TGTGCCAGCTCACCACAAGGGACAGGATATAGCAATCAGCCCCAGCATTTT. Its protein product is CASSPQGTGYSNQPQHF.

The chain employs TRBV15 and TRBJ1-4; D is perhaps TRBD1 (5 bases). The CDR3 has 15 residues. The V and J ends lost 0 bases and 7 bases respectively, with 12 bases between them. Germline CDR1 reads LNHNV; CDR2 reads YYDKDF (reference sequence). The CDR3 is CATSRDSGTVEKLFF. CDR3 in DNA: TGTGCCACCAGCAGAGATTCGGGGACCGTTGAAAAACTGTTTTTT.

This chain uses TRBV4-3 with TRBJ1-1; 7 bases agree with TRBD1. The CDR3 contains 16 residues. Looked up from germline, CDR1 is LGHNA and CDR2 is YSLEER. The V and J ends lost 3 bases and 2 bases, in that order; junction bases with no gene match: 9. The CDR3 region has the DNA TGCGCCAGCAGCCAGAAACAGGGGTCGGGAAACACTGAAGCTTTCTTT. This translates into CASSQKQGSGNTEAFF.

The V call is TRBV25-1, the J call TRBJ2-7, with D perhaps being TRBD1 or TRBD2 (5 bases each). V was cut by 3 bases and J by 4 bases, with 13 bases left in between. Germline-derived CDR1 and CDR2 are MGHDK and SYGVNS. The CDR3 is 14 amino acids. CDR3 nucleotides: TGTGCCAGCAGTGATCCGGGACGGATATACGAGCAGTACTTC. Translating it yields CASSDPGRIYEQYF.

The CDR3 DNA is TGTGCCAGCAGCTTAGCGGGGAGCTCCTACGAGCAGTACTTC. Translation: CASSLAGSSYEQYF. V usage is TRBV7-2 and J usage is TRBJ2-7; D perhaps matches TRBD2 (5 bases). Trimming cost V 0 bases and J 0 bases, with 6 bases left between them. Germline-derived CDR1 and CDR2 are SGHTA and FQGNSA. This CDR3 contains 14 residues.

This clone has more than one count but fewer than ten. V gene TRBV10-1 combines with J gene TRBJ2-3; 8 nucleotides match TRBD2. Germline values: CDR1 WNHNN, CDR2 SYGVQD (reference sequence). J was trimmed by 1 base and V by 0 bases; bases with no gene match: 3. The CDR3 covers 16 residues. The CDR3 nucleotides read TGCGCCAGCAGTGAGTCACTTAGCGGGGGCACAGATACGCAGTATTTT. Its protein product is CASSESLSGGTDTQYF.

V is TRBV6-1 and J is TRBJ1-5; D call uncertain. Germline loops: CDR1 MNHNS, CDR2 SASEGT. V was trimmed by 0 bases and J by 0 bases, leaving 3 bases between them. The CDR3 sequence is 14 residues long. The CDR3 sequence: CASSEAGSNQPQHF. The CDR3 bases are TGTGCCAGCAGTGAAGCGGGTAGCAATCAGCCCCAGCATTTT.

The chain joins TRBV4-3 to TRBJ2-7; a possible D gene is TRBD2 (7 bases). In germline, CDR1 is LGHNA, CDR2 YSLEER. The CDR3 runs 14 residues. V was cut by 8 bases and J by 5 bases, with 19 bases left in between. Here the CDR3 DNA reads TGCGCCAGCCCCCAAGGTGCGGGGGCTGACGAGCAGTACTTC. This codes for CASPQGAGADEQYF.

This clone appeared a few times. The chain couples TRBV6-6 to TRBJ2-3, with D uncertain. The CDR3 runs to 13 residues. Germline CDR1 and CDR2: MNHNY and SVGAGI (reference sequence). Trimming pared 9 bases from V and 0 bases from J, leaving 10 bases between. CDR3 nucleotide sequence: TGTGCCAGTCAAAAGACTAGCACAGATACGCAGTATTTT. It yields the protein CASQKTSTDTQYF.

This clone was seen a few times. J is TRBJ1-2 and V is TRBV19, with a weak D call TRBD1 (6 bases). The CDR3 runs to 18 residues. Between the trimmed V and J ends, which lost 2 bases and 4 bases, there was a span of 23 bases. Germline V gene lookup returns CDR1 LNHDA and CDR2 SQIVND (reference sequence). The CDR3 DNA follows: TGTGCCAGTAGTATAAGGGGGGGCCGCAAGACCTCCTCCTATGGCTACACCTTC. The encoded protein is CASSIRGGRKTSSYGYTF.

A single count supports this clone. The J gene is TRBJ1-1, the V gene TRBV6-1, with unresolved D. V was pared by 10 bases and J by 11 bases, with 14 bases between. From germline, CDR1 is MNHNS and CDR2 SASEGT. The CDR3 covers 10 residues. CDR3 in amino acids: CANQPGGAFF. Written as DNA, the CDR3 is TGTGCCAACCAACCGGGAGGTGCTTTCTTT.

A few counts support this clone. The chain combines TRBV2 with TRBJ1-2, with no clear D. Trimming removed 2 bases at V and 5 bases at J, with 12 bases between. CDR1 and CDR2 (germline): SNHLY, FYNNEI. The CDR3 is 14 residues long. CDR3 region: CASSELGPNYGYTF. In DNA form, the CDR3 reads TGTGCCAGCAGTGAATTAGGGCCAAATTATGGCTACACCTTC.